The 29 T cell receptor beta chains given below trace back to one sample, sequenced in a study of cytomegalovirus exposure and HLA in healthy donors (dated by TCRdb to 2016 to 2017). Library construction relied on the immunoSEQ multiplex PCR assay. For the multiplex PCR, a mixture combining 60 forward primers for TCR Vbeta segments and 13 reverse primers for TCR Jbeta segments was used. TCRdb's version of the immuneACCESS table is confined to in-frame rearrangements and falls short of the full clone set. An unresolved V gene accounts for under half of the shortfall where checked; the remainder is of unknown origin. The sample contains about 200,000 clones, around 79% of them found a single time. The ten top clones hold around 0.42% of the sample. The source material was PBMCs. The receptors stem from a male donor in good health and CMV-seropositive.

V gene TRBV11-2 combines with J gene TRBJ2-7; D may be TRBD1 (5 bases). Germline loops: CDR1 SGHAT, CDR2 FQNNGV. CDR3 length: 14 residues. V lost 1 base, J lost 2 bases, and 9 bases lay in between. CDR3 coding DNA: TGTGCCAGCAGCTTAGTGACAGCGCCCTACGAGCAGTACTTC. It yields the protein CASSLVTAPYEQYF.

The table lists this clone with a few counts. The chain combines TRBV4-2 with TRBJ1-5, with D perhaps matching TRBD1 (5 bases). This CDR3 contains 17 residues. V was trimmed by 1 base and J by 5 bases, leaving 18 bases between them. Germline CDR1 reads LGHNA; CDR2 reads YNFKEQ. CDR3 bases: TGTGCCAGCAGCCAAGGAGGTGGGACTGGGGACGATCAGCCCCAGCATTTT. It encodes CASSQGGGTGDDQPQHF.

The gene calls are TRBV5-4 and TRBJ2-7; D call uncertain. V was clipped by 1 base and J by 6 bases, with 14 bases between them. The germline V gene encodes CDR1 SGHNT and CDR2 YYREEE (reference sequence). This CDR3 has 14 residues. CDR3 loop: CASSLWLLPPEQYF. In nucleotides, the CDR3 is TGTGCCAGCAGCTTGTGGCTTCTGCCCCCCGAGCAGTACTTC.

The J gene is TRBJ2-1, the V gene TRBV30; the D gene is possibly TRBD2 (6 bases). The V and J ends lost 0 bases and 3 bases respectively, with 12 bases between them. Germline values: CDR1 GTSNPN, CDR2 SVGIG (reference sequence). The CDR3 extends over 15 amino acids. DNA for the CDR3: TGTGCCTGGAGTGTGGGGGGAGCATTCTACAATGAGCAGTTCTTC. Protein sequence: CAWSVGGAFYNEQFF.

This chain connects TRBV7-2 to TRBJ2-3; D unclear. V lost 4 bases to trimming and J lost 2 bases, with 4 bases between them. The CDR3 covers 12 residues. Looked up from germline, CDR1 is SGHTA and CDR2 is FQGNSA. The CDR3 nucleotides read TGTGCCAGCAGCTCCTACACAGATACGCAGTATTTT. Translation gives CASSSYTDTQYF.

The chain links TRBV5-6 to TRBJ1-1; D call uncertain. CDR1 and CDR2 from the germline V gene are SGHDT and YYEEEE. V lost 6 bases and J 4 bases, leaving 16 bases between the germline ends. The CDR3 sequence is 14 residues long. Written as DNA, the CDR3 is TGTGCCAGCAACCTAGGAGTCGGACTCACTGAAGCTTTCTTT. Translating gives CASNLGVGLTEAFF.

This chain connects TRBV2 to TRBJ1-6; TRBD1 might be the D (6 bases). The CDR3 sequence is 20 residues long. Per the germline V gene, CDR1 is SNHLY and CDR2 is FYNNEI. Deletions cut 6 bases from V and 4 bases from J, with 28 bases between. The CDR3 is CASSQSSTVGGDTYNSPLHF. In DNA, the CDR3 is TGTGCCAGCAGCCAATCATCCACCGTCGGGGGGGACACATATAATTCACCCCTCCACTTT.

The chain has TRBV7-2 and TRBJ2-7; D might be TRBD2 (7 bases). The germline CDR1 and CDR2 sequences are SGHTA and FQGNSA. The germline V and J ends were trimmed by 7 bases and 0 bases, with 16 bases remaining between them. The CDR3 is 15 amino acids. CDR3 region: CASTIGGVSSYEQYF. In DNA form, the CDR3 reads TGTGCCAGCACTATAGGGGGGGTCAGCTCCTACGAGCAGTACTTC.

CDR3 residues: CASRGTDTNEQFF. CDR3 nucleotide sequence: TGCGCCAGCAGGGGCACAGACACAAATGAGCAGTTCTTC. The rearrangement uses TRBV5-1 and TRBJ2-1; no clear D gene. CDR3 size: 13 residues. V lost 5 bases, J lost 7 bases, and 13 bases lay in between. Germline assignment: CDR1 SGHRS and CDR2 YFSETQ.

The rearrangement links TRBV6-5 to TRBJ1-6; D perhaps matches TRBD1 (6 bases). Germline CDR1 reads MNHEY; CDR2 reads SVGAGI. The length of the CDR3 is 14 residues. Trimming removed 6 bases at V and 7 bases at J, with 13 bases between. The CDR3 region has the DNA TGTGCCAGCAGCCCGGGACAACCCAATTCACCCCTCCACTTT. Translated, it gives CASSPGQPNSPLHF.

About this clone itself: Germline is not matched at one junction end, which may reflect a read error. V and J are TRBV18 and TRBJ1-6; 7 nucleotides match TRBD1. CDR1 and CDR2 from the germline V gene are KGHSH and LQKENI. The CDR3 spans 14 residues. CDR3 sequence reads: CANSQDRKNSPLHF. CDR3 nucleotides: TGTGCCAACTCACAGGACAGGAAAAATTCACCCCTCCACTTT.

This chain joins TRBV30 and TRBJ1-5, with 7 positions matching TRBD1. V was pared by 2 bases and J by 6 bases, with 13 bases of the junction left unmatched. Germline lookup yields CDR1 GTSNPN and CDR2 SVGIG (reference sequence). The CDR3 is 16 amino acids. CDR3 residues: CAWSTKGQIGSQPQHF. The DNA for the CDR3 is TGTGCCTGGAGTACGAAGGGACAGATAGGGAGTCAGCCCCAGCATTTT.

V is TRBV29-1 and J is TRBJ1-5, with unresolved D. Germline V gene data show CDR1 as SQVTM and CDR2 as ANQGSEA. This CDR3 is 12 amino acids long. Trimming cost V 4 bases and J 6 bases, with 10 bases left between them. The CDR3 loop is CSVGEVSQPQHF. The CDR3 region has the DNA TGCAGCGTTGGAGAGGTTAGTCAGCCCCAGCATTTT.

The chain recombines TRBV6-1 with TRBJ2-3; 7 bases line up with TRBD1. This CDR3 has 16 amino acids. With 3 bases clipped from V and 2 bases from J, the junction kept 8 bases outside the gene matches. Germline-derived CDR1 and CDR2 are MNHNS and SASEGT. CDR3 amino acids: CASSETGTFDTDTQYF. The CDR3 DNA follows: TGTGCCAGCAGTGAGACAGGGACGTTTGACACAGATACGCAGTATTTT.

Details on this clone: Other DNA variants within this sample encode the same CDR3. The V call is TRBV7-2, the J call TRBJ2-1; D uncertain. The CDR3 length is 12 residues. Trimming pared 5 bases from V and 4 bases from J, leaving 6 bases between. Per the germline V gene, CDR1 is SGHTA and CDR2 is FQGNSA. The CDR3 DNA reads TGTGCCAGCAGCCCCAGTTACAATGAGCAGTTCTTC. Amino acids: CASSPSYNEQFF. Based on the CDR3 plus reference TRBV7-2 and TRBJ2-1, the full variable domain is GAGVSQSPSNKVTEKGKDVELRCDPISGHTALYWYRQSLGQGLEFLIYFQGNSAPDKSGLPSDRFSAERTGGSVSTLTIQRTQQEDSAVYLCASSPSYNEQFFGPGTRLTVL.

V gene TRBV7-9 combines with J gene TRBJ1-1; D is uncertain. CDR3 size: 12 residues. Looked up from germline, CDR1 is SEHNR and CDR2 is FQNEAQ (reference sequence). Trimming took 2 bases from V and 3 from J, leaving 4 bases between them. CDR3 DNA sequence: TGTGCCAGCAGCTTAACATACACTGAAGCTTTCTTT. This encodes CASSLTYTEAFF.

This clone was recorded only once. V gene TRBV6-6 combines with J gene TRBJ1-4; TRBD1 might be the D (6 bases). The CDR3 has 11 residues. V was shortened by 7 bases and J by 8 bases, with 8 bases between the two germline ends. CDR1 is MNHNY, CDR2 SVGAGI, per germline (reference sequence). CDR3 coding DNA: TGTGCCAGCAATACAGGGGAAAAACTGTTTTTT. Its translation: CASNTGEKLFF.

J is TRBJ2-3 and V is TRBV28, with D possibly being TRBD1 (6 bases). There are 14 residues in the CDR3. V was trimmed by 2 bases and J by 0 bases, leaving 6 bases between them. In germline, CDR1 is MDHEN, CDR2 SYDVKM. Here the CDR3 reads CASSLQGSTDTQYF. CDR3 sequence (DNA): TGTGCCAGCAGTTTACAGGGGAGCACAGATACGCAGTATTTT.

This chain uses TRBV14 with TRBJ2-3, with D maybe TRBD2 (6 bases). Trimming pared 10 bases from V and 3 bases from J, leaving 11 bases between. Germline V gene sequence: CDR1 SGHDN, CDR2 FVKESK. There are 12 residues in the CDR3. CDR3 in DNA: TGTGCCACATCGCGGGGAACAGATACGCAGTATTTT. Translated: CATSRGTDTQYF. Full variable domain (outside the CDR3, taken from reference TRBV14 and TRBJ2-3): EAGVTQFPSHSVIEKGQTVTLRCDPISGHDNLYWYRRVMGKEIKFLLHFVKESKQDESGMPNNRFLAERTGGTYSTLKVQPAELEDSGVYFCATSRGTDTQYFGPGTRLTVL.

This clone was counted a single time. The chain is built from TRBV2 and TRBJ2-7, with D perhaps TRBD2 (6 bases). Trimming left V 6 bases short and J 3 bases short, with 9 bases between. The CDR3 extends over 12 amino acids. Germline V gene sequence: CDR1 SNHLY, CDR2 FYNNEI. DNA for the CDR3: TGTGCCAGCAGCCGGGAGAGCTACGAGCAGTACTTC. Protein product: CASSRESYEQYF.

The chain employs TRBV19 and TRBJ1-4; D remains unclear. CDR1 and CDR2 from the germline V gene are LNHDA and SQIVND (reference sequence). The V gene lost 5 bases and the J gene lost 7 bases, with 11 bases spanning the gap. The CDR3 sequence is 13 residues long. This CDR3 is CASSRGFLEKLFF. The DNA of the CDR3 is TGTGCCAGTAGTCGCGGGTTCCTTGAAAAACTGTTTTTT. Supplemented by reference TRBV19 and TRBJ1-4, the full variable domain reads DGGITQSPKYLFRKEGQNVTLSCEQNLNHDAMYWYRQDPGQGLRLIYYSQIVNDFQKGDIAEGYSVSREKKESFPLTVTSAQKNPTAFYLCASSRGFLEKLFFGSGTQLSVL.

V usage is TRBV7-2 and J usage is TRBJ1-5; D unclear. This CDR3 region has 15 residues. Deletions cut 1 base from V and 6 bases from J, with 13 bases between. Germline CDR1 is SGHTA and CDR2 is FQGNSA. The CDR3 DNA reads TGTGCCAGCAGCTTAGTTGAGGGTGGAGGTCAGCCCCAGCATTTT. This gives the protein CASSLVEGGGQPQHF.

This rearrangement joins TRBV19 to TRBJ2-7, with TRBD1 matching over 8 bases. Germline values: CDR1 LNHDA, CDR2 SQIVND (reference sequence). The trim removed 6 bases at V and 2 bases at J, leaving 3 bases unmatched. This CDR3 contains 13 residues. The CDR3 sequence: CASRGQDPYEQYF. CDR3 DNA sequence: TGTGCCAGTAGGGGACAGGACCCCTACGAGCAGTACTTC.

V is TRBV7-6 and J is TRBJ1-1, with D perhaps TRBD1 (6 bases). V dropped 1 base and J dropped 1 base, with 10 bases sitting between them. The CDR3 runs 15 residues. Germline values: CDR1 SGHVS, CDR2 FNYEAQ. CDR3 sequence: CASSLEVRGNTEAFF. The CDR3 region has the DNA TGTGCCAGCAGCTTAGAAGTCAGGGGGAACACTGAAGCTTTCTTT. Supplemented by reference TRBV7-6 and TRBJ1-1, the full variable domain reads GAGVSQSPRYKVTKRGQDVALRCDPISGHVSLYWYRQALGQGPEFLTYFNYEAQQDKSGLPNDRFSAERPEGSISTLTIQRTEQRDSAMYRCASSLEVRGNTEAFFGQGTRLTVV.

CDR3 protein: CASSQESTGGYNEQFF. CDR3 bases: TGCGCCAGCAGCCAAGAATCGACAGGGGGCTACAATGAGCAGTTCTTC. The chain employs TRBV4-3 and TRBJ2-1, with 9 nucleotides matching TRBD1. The CDR3 is 16 amino acids. Per the germline V gene, CDR1 is LGHNA and CDR2 is YSLEER. V shed 0 bases, J shed 3 bases, and the junction held 3 bases outside the gene matches.

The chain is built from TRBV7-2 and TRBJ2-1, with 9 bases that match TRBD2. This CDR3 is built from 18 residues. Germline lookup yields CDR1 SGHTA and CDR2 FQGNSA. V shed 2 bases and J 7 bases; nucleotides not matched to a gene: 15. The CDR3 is CASSLTPSGSGSRNEQFF. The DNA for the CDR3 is TGTGCCAGCAGCTTAACTCCAAGCGGTAGCGGGAGTAGGAATGAGCAGTTCTTC.

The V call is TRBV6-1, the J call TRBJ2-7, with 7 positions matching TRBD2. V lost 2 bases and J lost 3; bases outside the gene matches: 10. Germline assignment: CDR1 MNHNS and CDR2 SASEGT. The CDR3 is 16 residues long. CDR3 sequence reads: CASSERVRGGNYEQYF. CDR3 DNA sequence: TGTGCCAGCAGTGAAAGAGTGAGGGGAGGGAACTACGAGCAGTACTTC.

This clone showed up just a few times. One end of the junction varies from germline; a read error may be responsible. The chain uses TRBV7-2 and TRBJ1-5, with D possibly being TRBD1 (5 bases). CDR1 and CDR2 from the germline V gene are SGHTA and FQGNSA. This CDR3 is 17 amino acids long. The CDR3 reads CASSQDLAGGGNQPQHF. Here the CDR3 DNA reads TGCGCCAGCAGCCAAGATCTAGCGGGGGGAGGCAATCAGCCCCAGCATTTT.

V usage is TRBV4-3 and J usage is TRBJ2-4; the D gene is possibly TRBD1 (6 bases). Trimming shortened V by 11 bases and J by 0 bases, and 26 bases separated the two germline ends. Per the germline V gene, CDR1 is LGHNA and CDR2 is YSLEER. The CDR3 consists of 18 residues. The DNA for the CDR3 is TGCGCCTTTTGGGGGCAGGCCGCGTTTACCGTAGCCAAAAACATTCAGTACTTC. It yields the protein CAFWGQAAFTVAKNIQYF.